Below are 16 T cell receptor beta chains sequenced from a single sample in a study of T cells in Graves' hyperthyroidism and ophthalmopathy. There were TCR beta CDR3 regions amplified from RNA transcripts. Primed by the HTBI set, a first-round RT-PCR was run on the TCR CDR3. In TCRdb, the multiplex PCR reads were re-called with MiXCR into one record per CDR3 protein. The sample records hundreds of thousands of distinct CDR3 sequences, roughly a third being singletons. The sequenced material came from blood. The receptors were gathered from a woman in her thirties or forties with Graves' hyperthyroidism.

This clonotype was seen only once. A read error is possible here, since a much larger clone lies one base away. V usage is TRBV29-1 and J usage is TRBJ2-6; no definite D call. In germline, CDR1 is SQVTM, CDR2 ANQGSEA. V gave up 5 bases and J gave up 4 bases, with 9 bases separating them. This CDR3 spans 13 amino acids. The DNA of the CDR3 is TGCAGCGTTATAGTGAGCGGGGCCAACGTCCTGACTTTC. Its translation: CSVIVSGANVLTF.

To note about this clonotype: Its ends do not fully match the called genes, so a read error is possible. The genes are TRBV5-5 and TRBJ1-5; tentatively, D is TRBD1 (6 bases). The CDR3 runs 14 residues. Germline CDR1 reads SGHKS; CDR2 reads YYEKEE (reference sequence). CDR3 coding DNA: TGTGCCAGCAGCTCAGGACAGAACAATCAGCCCAAGCATTTT. This encodes CASSSGQNNQPKHF.

A few counts support this clonotype. The chain links TRBV6-5 to TRBJ1-2, with TRBD1 as a possible D gene (5 bases). V was pared by 2 bases and J by 4 bases, with 17 bases between. CDR1 is MNHEY and CDR2 is SVGAGI in the germline V gene. This CDR3 has 16 amino acids. The CDR3 loop reads CASSYVRTGKFYGYTF. The CDR3 nucleotides read TGTGCCAGCAGTTACGTCCGAACAGGAAAGTTCTATGGCTACACCTTC.

This chain joins TRBV19 and TRBJ1-5; 7 bases align to TRBD1. Trimming took 8 bases from V and 6 from J; bases not matched to a gene: 4. This CDR3 contains 12 residues. Germline V CDR1 and CDR2: LNHDA, SQIVND (reference sequence). Here the CDR3 reads CASGGGPQPQHF. CDR3 DNA: TGTGCCAGTGGAGGGGGCCCTCAGCCCCAGCATTTT. Looking up the rest from reference TRBV19 and TRBJ1-5 gives the full variable domain: DGGITQSPKYLFRKEGQNVTLSCEQNLNHDAMYWYRQDPGQGLRLIYYSQIVNDFQKGDIAEGYSVSREKKESFPLTVTSAQKNPTAFYLCASGGGPQPQHFGDGTRLSIL.

This clonotype was seen ten or more times. The chain links TRBV7-2 to TRBJ2-5, with a weak D call TRBD1 (5 bases). In germline, CDR1 is SGHTA, CDR2 FQGNSA. Deletions cut 2 bases from V and 2 bases from J, with 9 bases between. The CDR3 covers 14 residues. DNA of the CDR3: TGTGCCAGCAGCTTATCAGGGTGGCAAGAGACCCAGTACTTC. It yields the protein CASSLSGWQETQYF.

This clonotype was seen a handful of times. This chain links TRBV2 with TRBJ2-2, with D unclear. The germline V gene has CDR1 SNHLY and CDR2 FYNNEI. V lost 5 bases to trimming and J lost 6 bases, with 13 bases between them. CDR3 length: 14 residues. CDR3 coding DNA: TGTGCCAGCAGTCGGGCCCTGGTGGCCGGGGAGCTGTTTTTT. Encoded protein: CASSRALVAGELFF.

V is TRBV6-5 and J is TRBJ2-7; possible D gene TRBD2, 6 bases. The CDR3 sequence is 16 residues long. Trimming shortened V by 0 bases and J by 6 bases, and 18 bases separated the two germline ends. Germline CDR1 is MNHEY and CDR2 is SVGAGI. The CDR3 DNA reads as TGTGCCAGCAGTTACTCAACCGGGACTCGTTTCTGCGAGCAGTACTTC. Its translation is CASSYSTGTRFCEQYF.

The rearrangement links TRBV10-3 to TRBJ2-6; D call uncertain. CDR3 size: 12 residues. V was trimmed by 6 bases and J by 4 bases, leaving 4 bases between them. The V gene's germline CDR1 is ENHRY and CDR2 SYGVKD. The CDR3 nucleotides are TGTGCCATCAGCGGGGGGGCCAACGTCCTGACTTTC. This gives the protein CAISGGANVLTF.

This clonotype was found many times. The rearrangement uses TRBV10-3 and TRBJ1-2; perhaps TRBD1 as D (6 bases). This CDR3 has 16 residues. Trimming removed 6 bases from V and 1 base from J, with 18 bases in between. Germline loops: CDR1 ENHRY, CDR2 SYGVKD. The CDR3 DNA sequence: TGTGCCATCAGCTCCCCCGGGACAACTTTTAACTATGGCTACACCTTC. This codes for CAISSPGTTFNYGYTF.

In its sample, this clonotype was seen a few times. The junction shows a germline mismatch at one end, possibly a read error. The V call is TRBV29-1, the J call TRBJ1-1; 9 bases line up with TRBD1. CDR1 is SQVTM and CDR2 is ANQGSEA in the germline V gene. This CDR3 spans 12 amino acids. The CDR3 region is CSVEDGQGRAFF. The CDR3, as DNA: TGCAGCGTCGAAGATGGACAGGGGAGAGCTTTCTTT.

At least ten counts were recorded for this clonotype. The chain uses TRBV19 and TRBJ1-1; D call uncertain. Trimming cost V 6 bases and J 1 base, with 12 bases left between them. CDR1 is LNHDA and CDR2 is SQIVND in the germline V gene (reference sequence). This CDR3 region has 14 residues. Here the CDR3 reads CASSDGLGNTEAFF. CDR3 bases: TGTGCCAGTAGCGATGGGCTGGGGAACACTGAAGCTTTCTTT.

The chain joins TRBV9 to TRBJ2-2; TRBD2 aligns across 8 bases. Germline lookup yields CDR1 SGDLS and CDR2 YYNGEE. With V trimmed by 4 bases and J by 2 bases, 4 bases remained unmatched. The CDR3 covers 15 residues. DNA for the CDR3: TGTGCCAGCAGCCAAAGCGGGGGCAACACCGGGGAGCTGTTTTTT. This encodes CASSQSGGNTGELFF.

This clonotype was detected ten times or more. The V gene is TRBV6-5, the J gene TRBJ1-2, with 7 bases aligning to TRBD1. Germline CDR1 and CDR2: MNHEY and SVGAGI. This CDR3 contains 14 residues. J gave up 6 bases and V 4 bases, and 8 bases lay outside the gene matches. The CDR3 nucleotides are TGTGCCAGCAGTTCCCGGACAGGTGTCGATGGCTACACCTTC. Protein product: CASSSRTGVDGYTF.

This clonotype was counted ten times or more. The V call is TRBV5-8, the J call TRBJ1-2; a weak D match, TRBD1 (5 bases). Looked up from germline, CDR1 is SGHTS and CDR2 is YDEGEE. This CDR3 has 13 amino acids. The V and J ends lost 6 bases and 8 bases respectively, with 17 bases between them. Here the CDR3 DNA reads TGTGCCAGCATAAAACCTGGGGGGAGCGGCTACACCTTC. It is translated as CASIKPGGSGYTF.

This clonotype was detected many times. V gene TRBV20-1 combines with J gene TRBJ2-5; D is undetermined. The V end lost 6 bases, the J end lost 2 bases, and 4 bases lay between the germline ends. In germline, CDR1 is DFQATT, CDR2 SNEGSKA (reference sequence). The CDR3 runs to 10 residues. The CDR3 DNA is TGCAGTGCATGGCAAGAGACCCAGTACTTC. Translated, it gives CSAWQETQYF.

In its sample, this clonotype was seen many times. J is TRBJ1-2 and V is TRBV24-1; 10 positions agree with TRBD1. J gave up 4 bases and V 3 bases, and 4 bases lay outside the gene matches. CDR1 KGHDR and CDR2 SFDVKD come from the germline V gene. The length of the CDR3 is 15 residues. The CDR3 DNA reads TGTGCCACCAGTGATACCGGGACAGGGGTCTATGGCTACACCTTC. It yields the protein CATSDTGTGVYGYTF.